The rows below give T cell receptor beta chains drawn from one sample of a study of CD8 T cells in Susac syndrome. TCRdb ran MiXCR on the immunoSEQ multiplex PCR reads and lists one entry per CDR3 protein. The repertoire includes some 200,000 distinct CDR3 sequences, more than 85% of them detected once, and around 0.079% sits in the top ten. Sequenced material: CD4+ T cells from PBMCs. These receptors were collected from a human donor with Susac syndrome. Each CDR3 is given with its conserved first and last residue. The D gene is left open where the match is weak. Size is stated for part of the rows, as once, few or many counts, or as a class when the clone is expanded.

D: TRBD1; length: 12; V: TRBV12-3/TRBV12-4; J: TRBJ1-1; size: -; CDR3: CASNRGYTEAFF; DNA: TGTGCCAGCAACAGGGGCTACACTGAAGCTTTCTTT
D: -; length: 13; V: TRBV12-3/TRBV12-4; J: TRBJ1-1; size: -; CDR3: CASSLLSSSEAFF; DNA: TGTGCCAGCAGCCTATTAAGTAGTAGTGAAGCTTTCTTT
D: -; length: 11; V: TRBV2; J: TRBJ2-3; size: -; CDR3: CASSDRPGEYF; DNA: TGTGCCAGCAGTGATCGGCCAGGGGAGTATTTT
D: -; length: 15; V: TRBV12-3/TRBV12-4; J: TRBJ1-1; size: -; CDR3: CASSLKGLMNTEAFF; DNA: TGTGCCAGCAGTTTAAAGGGGTTGATGAACACTGAAGCTTTCTTT
D: -; length: 15; V: TRBV7-2; J: TRBJ2-1; size: once; CDR3: CASSFSMSSYNEQFF; DNA: TGTGCCAGCAGCTTTTCCATGAGCTCCTACAATGAGCAGTTCTTC
D: -; length: 15; V: TRBV28; J: TRBJ2-7; size: -; CDR3: CASSWRGIPPYEQYF; DNA: TGTGCCAGCAGTTGGAGGGGGATCCCGCCCTACGAGCAGTACTTC
D: -; length: 13; V: TRBV9; J: TRBJ2-1; size: once; CDR3: CASSVDVGSEQFF; DNA: TGTGCCAGCAGCGTAGACGTGGGTTCTGAGCAGTTCTTC
D: -; length: 14; V: TRBV20-1; J: TRBJ2-5; size: -; CDR3: CSPMTVGGRETQYF; DNA: TGCAGTCCTATGACAGTTGGAGGACGGGAGACCCAGTACTTC
D: -; length: 16; V: TRBV7-2; J: TRBJ2-1; size: -; CDR3: CASSLGGWSSYNEQFF; DNA: TGTGCCAGCAGCTTGGGCGGTTGGAGCTCCTACAATGAGCAGTTCTTC
D: -; length: 14; V: TRBV18; J: TRBJ2-5; size: -; CDR3: CASSPTEREETQYF; DNA: TGTGCCAGCTCCCCGACAGAACGAGAAGAGACCCAGTACTTC
D: -; length: 14; V: TRBV6-5; J: TRBJ1-4; size: -; CDR3: CASSYRRANEKLFF; DNA: TGTGCCAGCAGTTACCGGAGGGCTAATGAAAAACTGTTTTTT
D: TRBD2; length: 18; V: TRBV5-1; J: TRBJ2-4; size: -; CDR3: CASSLGWTGTRAKNIQYF; DNA: TGCGCCAGCAGCTTGGGGTGGACCGGGACTAGAGCTAAAAACATTCAGTACTTC
D: TRBD2; length: 14; V: TRBV6-1; J: TRBJ2-7; size: -; CDR3: CASSELAGVGEQYF; DNA: TGTGCCAGCAGTGAACTAGCGGGAGTAGGAGAGCAGTACTTC
D: -; length: 14; V: TRBV12-3/TRBV12-4; J: TRBJ2-1; size: -; CDR3: CASRNRDKYNEQFF; DNA: TGTGCCAGCAGGAACCGGGACAAGTACAATGAGCAGTTCTTC
D: -; length: 12; V: TRBV12-3/TRBV12-4; J: TRBJ1-1; size: -; CDR3: CASSLGVTEAFF; DNA: TGTGCCAGCAGTTTAGGGGTCACTGAAGCTTTCTTT
D: -; length: 11; V: TRBV11-2; J: TRBJ2-1; size: -; CDR3: CASSLENEQFF; DNA: TGTGCCAGCAGCTTAGAAAATGAGCAGTTCTTC
D: -; length: 14; V: TRBV6-1; J: TRBJ1-2; size: few; CDR3: CASSLATANYGYTF; DNA: TGTGCCAGCAGCCTCGCGACCGCCAACTATGGCTACACCTTC
D: -; length: 15; V: TRBV4-1; J: TRBJ2-3; size: -; CDR3: CASSQDQGGTDTQYF; DNA: TGCGCCAGCAGCCAAGATCAAGGAGGGACAGATACGCAGTATTTT
D: -; length: 14; V: TRBV9; J: TRBJ1-1; size: -; CDR3: CASSTAVKNTEAFF; DNA: TGTGCCAGCAGCACCGCTGTCAAGAACACTGAAGCTTTCTTT
D: TRBD1; length: 14; V: TRBV2; J: TRBJ2-7; size: -; CDR3: CASRTGTASYEQYF; DNA: TGTGCCAGCAGGACCGGGACAGCTAGCTACGAGCAGTACTTC
D: -; length: 13; V: TRBV19; J: TRBJ2-5; size: once; CDR3: CASSMRQSETQYF; DNA: TGTGCCAGTAGTATGCGGCAGTCAGAGACCCAGTACTTC
D: TRBD1; length: 15; V: TRBV19; J: TRBJ1-5; size: -; CDR3: CASTLRQGGNQPQHF; DNA: TGTGCCAGTACCCTTCGACAGGGCGGCAATCAGCCCCAGCATTTT
D: TRBD2; length: 14; V: TRBV7-2; J: TRBJ2-7; size: few; CDR3: CASRRGSGTYEQYF; DNA: TGTGCCAGCAGAAGGGGAAGCGGGACCTACGAGCAGTACTTC
D: TRBD1; length: 15; V: TRBV19; J: TRBJ2-7; size: -; CDR3: CASSDRGMGAYEQYF; DNA: TGTGCCAGTAGTGACAGGGGGATGGGCGCCTACGAGCAGTACTTC
D: TRBD1; length: 16; V: TRBV6-5; J: TRBJ1-2; size: few; CDR3: CASSYGGTASNYGYTF; DNA: TGTGCCAGCAGTTACGGAGGGACAGCTTCTAACTATGGCTACACCTTC
D: -; length: 13; V: TRBV5-1; J: TRBJ2-7; size: -; CDR3: CASSLKSSYEQYF; DNA: TGCGCCAGCAGCTTGAAGAGTTCCTACGAGCAGTACTTC
D: -; length: 13; V: TRBV7-3; J: TRBJ1-2; size: once; CDR3: CASSLNPGYGYTF; DNA: TGTGCCAGCAGCTTAAACCCAGGCTATGGCTACACCTTC
D: -; length: 13; V: TRBV7-9; J: TRBJ2-7; size: -; CDR3: CASTSRAGDEQYF; DNA: TGTGCCAGCACCTCCCGAGCAGGGGACGAGCAGTACTTC
D: -; length: 12; V: TRBV6-2/TRBV6-3; J: TRBJ1-1; size: -; CDR3: CASSPLWTEAFF; DNA: TGTGCCAGCAGCCCCCTATGGACTGAAGCTTTCTTT
D: TRBD2; length: 16; V: TRBV19; J: TRBJ2-1; size: once; CDR3: CASSIELAGGWNEQFF; DNA: TGTGCCAGTAGTATAGAGCTAGCGGGGGGATGGAATGAGCAGTTCTTC
D: -; length: 14; V: TRBV7-6; J: TRBJ2-1; size: once; CDR3: CASSSTGTSPEQFF; DNA: TGTGCCAGCAGCTCAACCGGGACTTCACCCGAGCAGTTCTTC
D: -; length: 14; V: TRBV9; J: TRBJ2-5; size: -; CDR3: CASSVSANQETQYF; DNA: TGTGCCAGCAGCGTATCGGCAAATCAAGAGACCCAGTACTTC
D: TRBD1; length: 12; V: TRBV27; J: TRBJ1-2; size: -; CDR3: CASGTGTYGYTF; DNA: TGTGCCAGCGGGACAGGGACCTATGGCTACACCTTC
D: TRBD1; length: 13; V: TRBV30; J: TRBJ1-5; size: -; CDR3: CAWTTGGVQPQHF; DNA: TGTGCCTGGACCACAGGGGGAGTGCAGCCCCAGCATTTT
D: TRBD2; length: 14; V: TRBV12-3/TRBV12-4; J: TRBJ2-7; size: -; CDR3: CASRLAGANYEQYF; DNA: TGTGCCAGCAGGCTAGCGGGGGCCAACTACGAGCAGTACTTC
D: -; length: 12; V: TRBV30; J: TRBJ1-5; size: -; CDR3: CAFRTSDQPQHF; DNA: TGTGCCTTCAGGACTTCTGATCAGCCCCAGCATTTT
D: -; length: 18; V: TRBV15; J: TRBJ1-1; size: -; CDR3: CATSRPRALGRVNTEAFF; DNA: TGTGCCACCAGCAGACCAAGGGCTTTGGGGCGGGTAAACACTGAAGCTTTCTTT
D: -; length: 16; V: TRBV19; J: TRBJ2-6; size: -; CDR3: CASSTGTPYGANVLTF; DNA: TGTGCCAGTAGTACCGGGACTCCTTATGGGGCCAACGTCCTGACTTTC
D: -; length: 13; V: TRBV28; J: TRBJ1-2; size: -; CDR3: CASRKGGLYGYTF; DNA: TGTGCCAGCAGAAAGGGGGGCCTATATGGCTACACCTTC
D: -; length: 14; V: TRBV2; J: TRBJ2-7; size: -; CDR3: CASSLRDISYEQYF; DNA: TGTGCCAGCAGCCTTCGGGACATCTCCTACGAGCAGTACTTC
D: -; length: 13; V: TRBV20-1; J: TRBJ1-2; size: -; CDR3: CSARDRGSYGYTF; DNA: TGCAGTGCTAGAGACAGGGGCTCCTATGGCTACACCTTC
D: -; length: 13; V: TRBV5-1; J: TRBJ1-5; size: -; CDR3: CASSLDLGQPQHF; DNA: TGCGCCAGCAGCTTGGATTTGGGGCAGCCCCAGCATTTT
D: -; length: 14; V: TRBV5-4; J: TRBJ2-1; size: -; CDR3: CASSPDGGYNEQFF; DNA: TGTGCCAGCAGCCCTGACGGGGGCTACAATGAGCAGTTCTTC
D: -; length: 15; V: TRBV5-6; J: TRBJ1-5; size: -; CDR3: CASSLGQGINQPQHF; DNA: TGTGCCAGCAGCTTGGGCCAGGGTATCAATCAGCCCCAGCATTTT
D: TRBD2; length: 16; V: TRBV19; J: TRBJ2-3; size: -; CDR3: CASSLGLAEDTDTQYF; DNA: TGTGCCAGTAGCCTAGGACTAGCGGAAGACACAGATACGCAGTATTTT
D: TRBD2; length: 18; V: TRBV4-1; J: TRBJ2-1; size: -; CDR3: CASSLAGGLPSSYNEQFF; DNA: TGCGCCAGCAGCTTAGCGGGGGGGCTCCCAAGCTCCTACAATGAGCAGTTCTTC
D: -; length: 19; V: TRBV28; J: TRBJ1-1; size: -; CDR3: CASAPAELRDGLMNTEAFF; DNA: TGTGCCAGCGCCCCCGCTGAGTTAAGGGACGGCCTGATGAACACTGAAGCTTTCTTT
D: TRBD1; length: 16; V: TRBV9; J: TRBJ1-3; size: -; CDR3: CASSGGQGHDGGTIYF; DNA: TGTGCCAGCAGCGGCGGACAGGGGCACGATGGTGGCACCATATATTTT
D: -; length: 13; V: TRBV12-3/TRBV12-4; J: TRBJ2-5; size: -; CDR3: CASSLGLAETQYF; DNA: TGTGCCAGCAGCTTAGGTCTAGCGGAGACCCAGTACTTC
D: TRBD2; length: 17; V: TRBV7-9; J: TRBJ2-7; size: once; CDR3: CASRPLAGGQESYEQYF; DNA: TGTGCCAGCAGGCCTCTAGCGGGGGGCCAGGAATCCTACGAGCAGTACTTC
D: -; length: 13; V: TRBV5-4; J: TRBJ2-3; size: -; CDR3: CASSLFGEDTQYF; DNA: TGTGCCAGCAGCTTGTTCGGGGAAGATACGCAGTATTTT
D: -; length: 13; V: TRBV20-1; J: TRBJ1-1; size: -; CDR3: CSARGQLNTEAFF; DNA: TGCAGTGCTAGGGGACAACTGAACACTGAAGCTTTCTTT
D: TRBD1; length: 13; V: TRBV11-2; J: TRBJ2-4; size: -; CDR3: CASSLDPGGIQYF; DNA: TGTGCCAGCAGCTTAGATCCAGGGGGCATTCAGTACTTC
D: TRBD1; length: 14; V: TRBV20-1; J: TRBJ1-2; size: few; CDR3: CSAPTGQGMRGYTF; DNA: TGCAGTGCTCCAACGGGACAGGGCATGAGGGGCTACACCTTC
D: TRBD2; length: 15; V: TRBV7-2; J: TRBJ2-3; size: once; CDR3: CASSLVGGVADTQYF; DNA: TGTGCCAGCAGCTTAGTGGGGGGGGTCGCAGATACGCAGTATTTT